This T cell receptor (beta chain) was obtained from a study of Graves' ophthalmopathy and Graves' hyperthyroidism. Study-wide results and caveats: Ophthalmopathy and stable hyperthyroidism were discriminated by a 13-signature model, with about 90% sensitivity and approximately 81% specificity. Blood shared most expanded thyroid clonotypes above 0.001 frequency.

As for this clonotype: As yet, its antigen is unknown.

RNA transcripts provided the template for amplifying TCR beta CDR3 regions. HTBI-primed RT-PCR formed the first round, and a multiplex PCR formed the second. TCRdb independently ran MiXCR on the multiplex PCR reads; one entry per CDR3 protein. The table has around 1.1 million distinct CDR3 sequences, approximately 35% seen once. CDR1 SQVTM and CDR2 ANQGSEA come from the germline V gene. CDR3 length equals 17 residues. V lost 6 bases, J lost 0 bases, and 16 bases stayed unmatched. Clinicians made diagnoses from clinical symptoms, serum thyroxine, TRAb, thyroid ultrasound and orbital computed tomography.

The sample comprised peripheral blood or thyroid tissue (not recorded which). The chain carries TRBV29-1 and TRBJ1-1, with 7 bases aligning to TRBD1. The receptor's source is an adult man with Graves' hyperthyroidism. CDR3 region: CSVYTGGGYSVNTEAFF. As DNA, the CDR3 is TGCAGCGTCTATACAGGAGGGGGCTACTCGGTGAACACTGAAGCTTTCTTT.